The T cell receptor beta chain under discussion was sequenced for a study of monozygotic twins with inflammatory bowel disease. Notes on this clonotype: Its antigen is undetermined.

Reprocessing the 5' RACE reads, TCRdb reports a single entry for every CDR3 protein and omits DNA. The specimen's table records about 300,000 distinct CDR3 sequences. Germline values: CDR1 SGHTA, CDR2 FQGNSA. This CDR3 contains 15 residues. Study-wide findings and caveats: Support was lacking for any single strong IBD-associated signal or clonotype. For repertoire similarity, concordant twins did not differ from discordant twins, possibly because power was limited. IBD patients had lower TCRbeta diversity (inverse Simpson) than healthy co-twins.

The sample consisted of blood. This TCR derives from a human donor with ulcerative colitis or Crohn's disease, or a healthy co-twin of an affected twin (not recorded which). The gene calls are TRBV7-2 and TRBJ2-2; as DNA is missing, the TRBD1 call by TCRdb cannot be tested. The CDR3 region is CASSLNRVGPGELFF.